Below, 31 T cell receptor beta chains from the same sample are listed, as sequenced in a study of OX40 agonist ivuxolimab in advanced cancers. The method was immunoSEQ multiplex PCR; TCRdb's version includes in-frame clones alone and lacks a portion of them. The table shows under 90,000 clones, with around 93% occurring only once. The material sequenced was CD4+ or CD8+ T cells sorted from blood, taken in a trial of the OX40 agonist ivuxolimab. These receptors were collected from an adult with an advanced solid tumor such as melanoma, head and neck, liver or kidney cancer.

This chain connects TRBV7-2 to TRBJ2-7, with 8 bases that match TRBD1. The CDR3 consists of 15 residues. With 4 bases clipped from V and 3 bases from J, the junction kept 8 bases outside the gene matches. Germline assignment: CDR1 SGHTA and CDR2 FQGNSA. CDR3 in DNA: TGTGCCAGCAGCTATGAGGGACAGGTGTACTACGAGCAGTACTTC. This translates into CASSYEGQVYYEQYF.

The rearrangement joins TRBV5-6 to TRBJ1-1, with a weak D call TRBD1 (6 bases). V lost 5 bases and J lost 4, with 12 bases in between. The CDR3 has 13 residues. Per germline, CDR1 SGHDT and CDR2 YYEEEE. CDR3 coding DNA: TGTGCCAGCAGATATAGGGGGAGCACTGAAGCTTTCTTT. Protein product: CASRYRGSTEAFF.

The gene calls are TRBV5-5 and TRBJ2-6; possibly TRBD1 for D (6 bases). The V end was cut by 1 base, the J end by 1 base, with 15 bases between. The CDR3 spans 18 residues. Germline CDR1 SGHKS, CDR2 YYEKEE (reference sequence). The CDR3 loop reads CASSLMTGLISGANVLTF. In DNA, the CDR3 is TGTGCCAGCAGCTTGATGACAGGCTTGATTTCTGGGGCCAACGTCCTGACTTTC. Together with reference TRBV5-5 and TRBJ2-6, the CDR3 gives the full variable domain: DAGVTQSPTHLIKTRGQQVTLRCSPISGHKSVSWYQQVLGQGPQFIFQYYEKEERGRGNFPDRFSARQFPNYSSELNVNALLLGDSALYLCASSLMTGLISGANVLTFGAGSRLTVL.

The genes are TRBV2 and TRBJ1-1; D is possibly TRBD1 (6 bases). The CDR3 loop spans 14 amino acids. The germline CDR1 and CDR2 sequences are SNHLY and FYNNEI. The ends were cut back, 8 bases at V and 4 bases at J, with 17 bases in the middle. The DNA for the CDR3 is TGTGCCAGCGGACAAAAGGGGGGGAGCACTGAAGCTTTCTTT. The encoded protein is CASGQKGGSTEAFF.

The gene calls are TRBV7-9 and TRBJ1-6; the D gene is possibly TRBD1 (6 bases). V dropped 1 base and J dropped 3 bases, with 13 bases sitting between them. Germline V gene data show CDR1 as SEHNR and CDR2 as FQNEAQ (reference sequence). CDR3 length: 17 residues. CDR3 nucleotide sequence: TGTGCCAGCAGCTTAGTCCTTGGGGGGCTCTATAATTCACCCCTCCACTTT. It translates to CASSLVLGGLYNSPLHF.

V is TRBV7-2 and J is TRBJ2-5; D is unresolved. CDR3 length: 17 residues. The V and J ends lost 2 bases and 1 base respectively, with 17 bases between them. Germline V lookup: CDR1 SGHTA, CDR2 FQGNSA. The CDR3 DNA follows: TGTGCCAGCAGCTTAAAAGTTAATGCGCATCTCCAAGAGACCCAGTACTTC. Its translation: CASSLKVNAHLQETQYF.

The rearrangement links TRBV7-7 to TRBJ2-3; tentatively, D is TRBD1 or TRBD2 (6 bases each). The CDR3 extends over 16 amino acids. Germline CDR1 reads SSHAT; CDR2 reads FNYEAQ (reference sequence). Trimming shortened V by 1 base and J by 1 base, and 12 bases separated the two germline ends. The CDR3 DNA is TGTGCCAGCAGCTTAGGGGGGGCAGGCCGCACAGATACGCAGTATTTT. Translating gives CASSLGGAGRTDTQYF.

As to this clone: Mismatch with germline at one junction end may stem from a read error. Here the CDR3 reads CASSSGRSNQPQHF. DNA for the CDR3: TGTGCCAGCAGCTCCGGGAGGTCCAATCAACCCCAGCATTTT. The chain recombines TRBV6-6 with TRBJ1-5; no definite D call. The CDR3 is 14 amino acids. Germline CDR1 MNHNY, CDR2 SVGAGI (reference sequence).

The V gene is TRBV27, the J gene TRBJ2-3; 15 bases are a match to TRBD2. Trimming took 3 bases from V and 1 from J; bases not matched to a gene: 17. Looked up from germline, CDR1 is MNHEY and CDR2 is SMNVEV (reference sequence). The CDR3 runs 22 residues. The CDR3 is CASSFEVLTGLAGGPGTDTQYF. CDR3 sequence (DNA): TGTGCCAGCAGTTTTGAAGTGTTGACCGGACTAGCGGGAGGGCCGGGCACAGATACGCAGTATTTT.

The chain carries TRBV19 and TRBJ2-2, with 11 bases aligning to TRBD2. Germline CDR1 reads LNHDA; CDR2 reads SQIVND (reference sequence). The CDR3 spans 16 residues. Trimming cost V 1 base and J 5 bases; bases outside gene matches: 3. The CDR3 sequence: CASSIGLAGGTGELFF. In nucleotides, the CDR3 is TGTGCCAGTAGTATAGGATTAGCGGGAGGGACCGGGGAGCTGTTTTTT.

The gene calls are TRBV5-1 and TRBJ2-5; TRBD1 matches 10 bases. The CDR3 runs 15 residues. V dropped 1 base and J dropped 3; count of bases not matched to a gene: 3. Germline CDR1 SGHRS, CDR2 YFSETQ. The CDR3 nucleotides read TGCGCCAGCAGCTTGATGGGGACAGGGGAAGAGACCCAGTACTTC. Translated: CASSLMGTGEETQYF. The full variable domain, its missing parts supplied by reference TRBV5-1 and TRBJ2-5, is KAGVTQTPRYLIKTRGQQVTLSCSPISGHRSVSWYQQTPGQGLQFLFEYFSETQRNKGNFPGRFSGRQFSNSRSEMNVSTLELGDSALYLCASSLMGTGEETQYFGPGTRLLVL.

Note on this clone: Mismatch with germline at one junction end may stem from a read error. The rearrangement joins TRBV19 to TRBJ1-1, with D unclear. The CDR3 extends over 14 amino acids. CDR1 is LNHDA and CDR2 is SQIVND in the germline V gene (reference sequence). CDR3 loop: CARSINAVSAEAFF. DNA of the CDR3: TGTGCCCGTAGTATAAATGCAGTGTCCGCTGAAGCTTTCTTT. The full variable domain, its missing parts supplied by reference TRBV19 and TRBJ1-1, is DGGITQSPKYLFRKEGQNVTLSCEQNLNHDAMYWYRQDPGQGLRLIYYSQIVNDFQKGDIAEGYSVSREKKESFPLTVTSAQKNPTAFYLCARSINAVSAEAFFGQGTRLTVV.

The CDR3 DNA is TGTGCCAGCAGCAACACTGGACAGTTCTATGGCTACACCTTC. Amino acid sequence: CASSNTGQFYGYTF. J is TRBJ1-2 and V is TRBV5-6; maybe TRBD1 (6 bases). V was trimmed by 4 bases and J by 4 bases, leaving 14 bases between them. CDR3 length: 14 amino acids. CDR1 is SGHDT and CDR2 is YYEEEE in the germline V gene.

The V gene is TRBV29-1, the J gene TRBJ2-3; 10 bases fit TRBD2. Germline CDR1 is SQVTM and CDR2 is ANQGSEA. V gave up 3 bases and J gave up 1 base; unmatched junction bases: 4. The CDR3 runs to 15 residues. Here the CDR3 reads CSVDTAGGGTDTQYF. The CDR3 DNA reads TGCAGCGTTGATACAGCGGGAGGGGGCACAGATACGCAGTATTTT.

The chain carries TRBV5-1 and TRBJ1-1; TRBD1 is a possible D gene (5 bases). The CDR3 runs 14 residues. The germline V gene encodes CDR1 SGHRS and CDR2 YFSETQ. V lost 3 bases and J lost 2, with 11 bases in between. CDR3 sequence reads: CASSSEGPNTEAFF. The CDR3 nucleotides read TGCGCCAGCAGCTCCGAGGGGCCTAACACTGAAGCTTTCTTT.

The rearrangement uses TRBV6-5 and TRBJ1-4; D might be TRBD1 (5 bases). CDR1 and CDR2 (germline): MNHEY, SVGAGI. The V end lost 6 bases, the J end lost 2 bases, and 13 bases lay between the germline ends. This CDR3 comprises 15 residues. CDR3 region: CASRGDAATNEKLFF. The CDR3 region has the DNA TGTGCCAGCAGGGGGGACGCGGCGACTAATGAAAAACTGTTTTTT.

CDR3 sequence (DNA): TGCGCCAGCAGCTTGGCCACTAGCGGGTACAATGAGCAGTTCTTC. It codes for CASSLATSGYNEQFF. This sequence joins TRBV5-1 and TRBJ2-1, with 9 bases that match TRBD2. J gave up 4 bases and V 0 bases, and 2 bases lay outside the gene matches. Per germline, CDR1 SGHRS and CDR2 YFSETQ. The CDR3 runs to 15 residues. Filled out from reference TRBV5-1 and TRBJ2-1, the complete variable domain reads KAGVTQTPRYLIKTRGQQVTLSCSPISGHRSVSWYQQTPGQGLQFLFEYFSETQRNKGNFPGRFSGRQFSNSRSEMNVSTLELGDSALYLCASSLATSGYNEQFFGPGTRLTVL.

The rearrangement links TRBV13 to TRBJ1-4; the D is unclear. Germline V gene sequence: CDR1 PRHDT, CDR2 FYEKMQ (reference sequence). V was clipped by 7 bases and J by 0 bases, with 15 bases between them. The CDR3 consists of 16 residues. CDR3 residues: CASTSKTRSTNEKLFF. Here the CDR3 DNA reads TGTGCCAGCACCTCCAAGACCCGTTCAACTAATGAAAAACTGTTTTTT.

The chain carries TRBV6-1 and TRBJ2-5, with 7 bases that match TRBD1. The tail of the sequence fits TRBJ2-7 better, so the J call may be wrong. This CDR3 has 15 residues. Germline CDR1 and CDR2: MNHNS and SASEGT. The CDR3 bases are TGTGCCAGCAGGATACAGGGGCGTAGCTCCTACGAGCAGTACTTC. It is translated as CASRIQGRSSYEQYF.

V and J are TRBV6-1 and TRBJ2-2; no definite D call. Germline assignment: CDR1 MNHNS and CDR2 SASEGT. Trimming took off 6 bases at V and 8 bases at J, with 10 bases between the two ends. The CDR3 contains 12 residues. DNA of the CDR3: TGTGCCAGCAGATCTATTGGTGGGGAGCTGTTTTTT. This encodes CASRSIGGELFF.

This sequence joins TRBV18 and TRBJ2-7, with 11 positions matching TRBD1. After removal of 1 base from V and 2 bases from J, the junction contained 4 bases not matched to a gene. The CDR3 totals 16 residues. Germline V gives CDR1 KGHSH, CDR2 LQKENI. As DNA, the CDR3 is TGTGCCAGCTCACCACTAGGACAGGGGGCAGCCTACGAGCAGTACTTC. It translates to CASSPLGQGAAYEQYF.

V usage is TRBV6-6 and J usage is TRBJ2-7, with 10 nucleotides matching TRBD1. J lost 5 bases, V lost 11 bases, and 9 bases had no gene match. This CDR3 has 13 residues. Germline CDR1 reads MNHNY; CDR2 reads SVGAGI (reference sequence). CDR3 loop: CAVSGTGANEQYF. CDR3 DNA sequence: TGTGCCGTCAGTGGGACAGGGGCCAACGAGCAGTACTTC.

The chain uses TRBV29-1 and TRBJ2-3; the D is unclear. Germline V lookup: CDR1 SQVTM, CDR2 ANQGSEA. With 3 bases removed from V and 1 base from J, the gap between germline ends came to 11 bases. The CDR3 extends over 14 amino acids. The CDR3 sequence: CSVDGSSGTDTQYF. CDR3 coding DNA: TGCAGCGTTGACGGCAGCTCGGGCACAGATACGCAGTATTTT.

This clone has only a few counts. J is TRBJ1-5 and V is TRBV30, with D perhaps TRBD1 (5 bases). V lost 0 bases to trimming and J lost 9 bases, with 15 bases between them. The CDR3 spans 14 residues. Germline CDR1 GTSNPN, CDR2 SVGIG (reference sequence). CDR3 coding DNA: TGTGCCTGGAGTGTACGGGGGGACTTCAGGCCCCAGCATTTT. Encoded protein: CAWSVRGDFRPQHF.

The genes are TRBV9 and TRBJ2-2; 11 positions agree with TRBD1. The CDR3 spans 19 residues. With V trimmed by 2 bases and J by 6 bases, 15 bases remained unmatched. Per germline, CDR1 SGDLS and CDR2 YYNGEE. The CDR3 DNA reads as TGTGCCAGCAGCGTCTTATGGACAGGGGGCAATTTGGTGGCCGGGGAGCTGTTTTTT. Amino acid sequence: CASSVLWTGGNLVAGELFF. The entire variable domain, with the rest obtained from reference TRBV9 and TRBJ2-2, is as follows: DSGVTQTPKHLITATGQRVTLRCSPRSGDLSVYWYQQSLDQGLQFLIQYYNGEERAKGNILERFSAQQFPDLHSELNLSSLELGDSALYFCASSVLWTGGNLVAGELFFGEGSRLTVL.

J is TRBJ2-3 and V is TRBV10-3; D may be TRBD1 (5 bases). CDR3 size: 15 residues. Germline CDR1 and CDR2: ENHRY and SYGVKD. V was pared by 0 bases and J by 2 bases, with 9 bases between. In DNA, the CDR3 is TGTGCCATCAGTGAGTCAGCGACAGCCACAGATACGCAGTATTTT. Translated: CAISESATATDTQYF.

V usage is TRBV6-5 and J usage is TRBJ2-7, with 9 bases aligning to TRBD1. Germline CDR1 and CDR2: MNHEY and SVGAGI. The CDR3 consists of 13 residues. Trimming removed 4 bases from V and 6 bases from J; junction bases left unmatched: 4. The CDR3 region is CASSWDRAAEQYF. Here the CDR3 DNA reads TGTGCCAGCAGTTGGGACAGGGCGGCCGAGCAGTACTTC.

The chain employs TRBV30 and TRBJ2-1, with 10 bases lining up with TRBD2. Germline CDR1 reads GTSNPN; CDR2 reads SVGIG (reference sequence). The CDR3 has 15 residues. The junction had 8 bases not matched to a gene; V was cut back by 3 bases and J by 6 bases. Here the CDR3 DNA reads TGTGCCTGGAGCGAAGGGACTAGCGACGTCAATGAGCAGTTCTTC. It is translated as CAWSEGTSDVNEQFF.

The CDR3 region is CASSLDYAGEVWQYF. The CDR3 bases are TGCGCCAGCAGCTTGGATTATGCGGGAGAGGTTTGGCAGTACTTC. The rearrangement uses TRBV5-1 and TRBJ2-7; 7 bases are shared with TRBD2. CDR3 length: 15 amino acids. V shed 0 bases, J shed 9 bases, and the junction held 12 bases outside the gene matches. CDR1 and CDR2 from the germline V gene are SGHRS and YFSETQ.

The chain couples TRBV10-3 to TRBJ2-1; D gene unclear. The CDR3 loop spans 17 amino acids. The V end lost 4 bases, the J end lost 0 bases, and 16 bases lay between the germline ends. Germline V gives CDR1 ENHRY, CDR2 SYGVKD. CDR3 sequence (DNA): TGTGCCATCAGTGGCGCAAGCGAACTAAGCTCCTACAATGAGCAGTTCTTC. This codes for CAISGASELSSYNEQFF.

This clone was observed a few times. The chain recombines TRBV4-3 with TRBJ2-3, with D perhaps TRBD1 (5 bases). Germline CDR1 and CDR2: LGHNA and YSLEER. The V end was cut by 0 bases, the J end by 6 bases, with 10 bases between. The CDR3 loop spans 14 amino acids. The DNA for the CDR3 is TGCGCCAGCAGCCAAGATACCCAGGGTGATACGCAGTATTTT. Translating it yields CASSQDTQGDTQYF.